The rows below give T cell receptor beta chains drawn from one sample of a study of T-cell reconstitution after alpha-beta-depleted transplantation in children. From the PCR reads, TCRdb called clonotypes with MiXCR, one entry per CDR3 protein. The sample lists 450,000 to 700,000 distinct CDR3 sequences; roughly 30% were seen once. Sequences were derived from PBMCs, sampled before TCRalphabeta/CD19-depleted stem cell transplant. The receptors here all came from a boy under two years old with Wiskott-Aldrich syndrome, due to receive a stem cell transplant. Both conserved end residues are part of each CDR3. A D gene is named only where the DNA matches it firmly. Expanded clones are given a class, and other clones once, few, many or no size at all.

d_gene: NA
v_gene: TRBV9
abundance: NA
j_gene: TRBJ2-3
len: 16
CDR3nt: TGTGCCAGCAGCGACTTCCTAAAGGGGGGCACAGATACGCAGTATTTT
CDR3aa: CASSDFLKGGTDTQYF

d_gene: NA
v_gene: TRBV20-1
abundance: once
j_gene: TRBJ2-3
len: 12
CDR3nt: TGCAGTGCCGTAGGGGCCACAGATACGCAGTATTTT
CDR3aa: CSAVGATDTQYF

d_gene: TRBD2
v_gene: TRBV10-3
abundance: NA
j_gene: TRBJ2-3
len: 15
CDR3nt: TGTGCCACACGAGTCCGGGACTACCTCACAGATACGCAGTATTTT
CDR3aa: CATRVRDYLTDTQYF

d_gene: TRBD2
v_gene: TRBV6-1
abundance: few
j_gene: TRBJ2-2
len: 15
CDR3nt: TGTGCCAGCAGGCCGACTAGCGGGTACACCGGGGAGCTGTTTTTT
CDR3aa: CASRPTSGYTGELFF

d_gene: NA
v_gene: TRBV3-1
abundance: few
j_gene: TRBJ2-7
len: 16
CDR3nt: TGTGCCAGCAGCCAAGTCCAGGGGTCCGACGACTACGAGCAGTACTTC
CDR3aa: CASSQVQGSDDYEQYF

d_gene: TRBD1
v_gene: TRBV5-1
abundance: NA
j_gene: TRBJ2-1
len: 15
CDR3nt: TGCGCCAGCAGCACCGGGACAGGGGGTTTCAATGAGCAGTTCTTC
CDR3aa: CASSTGTGGFNEQFF

d_gene: TRBD2
v_gene: TRBV20-1
abundance: NA
j_gene: TRBJ2-3
len: 13
CDR3nt: TGCAGTGCTGGAGCGGGACCCACAGATACGCAGTATTTT
CDR3aa: CSAGAGPTDTQYF

d_gene: NA
v_gene: TRBV3-1
abundance: NA
j_gene: TRBJ2-1
len: 17
CDR3nt: TGTGCCAGCAGCCAAGGATTCAGGGAGTTCAAGTGGATTGAGCAGTTCTTC
CDR3aa: CASSQGFREFKWIEQFF

d_gene: TRBD2
v_gene: TRBV20-1
abundance: few
j_gene: TRBJ2-3
len: 17
CDR3nt: TGCAGTGCTAGTCCCCTAGCGGGAGGGCCTCGCACAGATACGCAGTATTTT
CDR3aa: CSASPLAGGPRTDTQYF

d_gene: NA
v_gene: TRBV20-1
abundance: few
j_gene: TRBJ2-1
len: 15
CDR3nt: TGCAGTGCCTTAATCCTCTTCGGGGTGTACAATGAGCAGTTCTTC
CDR3aa: CSALILFGVYNEQFF

d_gene: NA
v_gene: TRBV5-1
abundance: NA
j_gene: TRBJ2-1
len: 14
CDR3nt: TGCGCCAGCAGCTCTGGACTAACCCTAAATGAGCAGTTCTTC
CDR3aa: CASSSGLTLNEQFF

d_gene: TRBD1
v_gene: TRBV24-1
abundance: few
j_gene: TRBJ1-5
len: 22
CDR3nt: TGTGCCACCAGTGCAGCAAACGAGGGGACAGGGGGCGCAAAGGGCGGCAATCAGCCCCAGCATTTT
CDR3aa: CATSAANEGTGGAKGGNQPQHF

d_gene: TRBD2
v_gene: TRBV6-2/TRBV6-3
abundance: NA
j_gene: TRBJ2-1
len: 16
CDR3nt: TGTGCCAGCAAGGGACTAGCGGTCTTCTCCTACAATGAGCAGTTCTTC
CDR3aa: CASKGLAVFSYNEQFF

d_gene: NA
v_gene: TRBV20-1
abundance: NA
j_gene: TRBJ1-5
len: 14
CDR3nt: TGCAGTGCTAGACCCCGACAGGGCAATCAGCCCCAGCATTTT
CDR3aa: CSARPRQGNQPQHF

d_gene: NA
v_gene: TRBV5-1
abundance: few
j_gene: TRBJ2-5
len: 14
CDR3nt: TGCGCCAGCAGCGTGGGGACCTCATTGGAGACCCAGTACTTC
CDR3aa: CASSVGTSLETQYF

d_gene: NA
v_gene: TRBV9
abundance: few
j_gene: TRBJ2-2
len: 14
CDR3nt: TGTGCCAGCAGCGTAGTGTTGGAGACCGGGGAGCTGTTTTTT
CDR3aa: CASSVVLETGELFF

d_gene: NA
v_gene: TRBV9
abundance: few
j_gene: TRBJ2-4
len: 15
CDR3nt: TGTGCCAGCAGCGCCGGGACTCTAGCCAAAAACATTCAGTACTTC
CDR3aa: CASSAGTLAKNIQYF

d_gene: NA
v_gene: TRBV5-1
abundance: few
j_gene: TRBJ2-1
len: 14
CDR3nt: TGCGCCAGCAGCTTGGGACAGCGCGTCCATGAGCAGTTCTTC
CDR3aa: CASSLGQRVHEQFF

d_gene: NA
v_gene: TRBV20-1
abundance: many
j_gene: TRBJ2-4
len: 15
CDR3nt: TGCAGTGCTAGGGAGTGGTTCAAAGCCAAAAACATTCAGTACTTC
CDR3aa: CSAREWFKAKNIQYF

d_gene: TRBD1
v_gene: TRBV10-3
abundance: NA
j_gene: TRBJ1-2
len: 13
CDR3nt: TGTGCCATTTTTTCGACAGGGCGAAGGGGCTACACCTTC
CDR3aa: CAIFSTGRRGYTF

d_gene: NA
v_gene: TRBV5-1
abundance: NA
j_gene: TRBJ1-2
len: 15
CDR3nt: TGCGCCAGCAGCTTGGCCAACGGGGTGGTCTATGGCTACACCTTC
CDR3aa: CASSLANGVVYGYTF

d_gene: NA
v_gene: TRBV4-2
abundance: NA
j_gene: TRBJ2-5
len: 15
CDR3nt: TGTGCCAGCAGCCGAGGTCCGGAATCAGAAGAGACCCAGTACTTC
CDR3aa: CASSRGPESEETQYF

d_gene: TRBD1
v_gene: TRBV7-2
abundance: NA
j_gene: TRBJ1-5
len: 18
CDR3nt: TGTGCCAGCAGCTTAGCATGGTGGGACAGGGGTAGCAATCAGCCCCAGCATTTT
CDR3aa: CASSLAWWDRGSNQPQHF

d_gene: NA
v_gene: TRBV9
abundance: many
j_gene: TRBJ2-2
len: 15
CDR3nt: TGTGCCAGCAGCGTAGTCGGGGGGAACACCGGGGAGCTGTTTTTT
CDR3aa: CASSVVGGNTGELFF

d_gene: TRBD1
v_gene: TRBV5-1
abundance: NA
j_gene: TRBJ2-1
len: 15
CDR3nt: TGCGCCAGCAGCTCGGACAGGGGAATTTGGAATGAGCAGTTCTTC
CDR3aa: CASSSDRGIWNEQFF

d_gene: NA
v_gene: TRBV9
abundance: NA
j_gene: TRBJ2-7
len: 14
CDR3nt: TGTGCCAGCAGCGTAGCGGGGGAATCCTACGAGCAGTACTTC
CDR3aa: CASSVAGESYEQYF

d_gene: NA
v_gene: TRBV20-1
abundance: NA
j_gene: TRBJ1-5
len: 15
CDR3nt: TGCAGTGCTAGAGAACCGGGACGGCTCAATCAGCCCCAGCATTTT
CDR3aa: CSAREPGRLNQPQHF